This TCR beta chain was identified during a study of CD8+ T cells in alopecia areata. Stated treatment: oral pan-JAK inhibitor, 5-10 mg twice daily. RNA was isolated and reverse transcribed to cDNA, the sequencing template. Using immunoSEQ multiplex PCR, the repertoire was profiled, and TCRdb retains in-frame clones only, with some absent. The sample lists approximately 200,000 clones; about 62% were seen once. V was cut by 5 bases and J by 4 bases, with 8 bases left in between. From germline, CDR1 is GTSNPN and CDR2 SVGIG (reference sequence). The CDR3 totals 11 residues. The TCR was taken from a human donor with alopecia areata. The specimen comprised CD4+ T cells sorted from blood, sampled at week 24, from a patient treated with tofacitinib. The V call is TRBV30, the J call TRBJ2-5; D may be TRBD2 (6 bases). CDR3 in DNA: TGTGCCTGGGGAGGGGCAGAGACCCAGTACTTC. Amino acids: CAWGGAETQYF. The full variable domain, in which reference TRBV30 and TRBJ2-5 provide the parts outside the CDR3, is SQTIHQWPATLVQPVGSPLSLECTVEGTSNPNLYWYRQAAGRGLQLLFYSVGIGQISSEVPQNLSASRPQDRQFILSSKKLLLSDSGFYLCAWGGAETQYFGPGTRLLVL.